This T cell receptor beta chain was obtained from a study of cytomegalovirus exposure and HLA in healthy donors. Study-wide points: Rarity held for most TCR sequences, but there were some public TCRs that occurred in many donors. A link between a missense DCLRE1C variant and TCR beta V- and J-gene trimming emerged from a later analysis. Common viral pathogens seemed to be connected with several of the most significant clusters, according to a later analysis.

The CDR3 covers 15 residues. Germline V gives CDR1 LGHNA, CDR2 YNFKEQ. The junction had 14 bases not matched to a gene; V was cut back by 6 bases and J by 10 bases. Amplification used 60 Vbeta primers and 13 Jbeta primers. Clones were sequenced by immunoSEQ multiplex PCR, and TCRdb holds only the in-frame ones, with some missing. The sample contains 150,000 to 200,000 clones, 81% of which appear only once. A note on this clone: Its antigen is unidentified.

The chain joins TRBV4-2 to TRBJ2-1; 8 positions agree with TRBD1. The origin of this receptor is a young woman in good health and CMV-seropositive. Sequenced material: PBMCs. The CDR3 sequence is CASSYTGGTNEEQFF. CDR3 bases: TGTGCCAGCAGTTATACAGGGGGGACCAATGAGGAGCAGTTCTTC.